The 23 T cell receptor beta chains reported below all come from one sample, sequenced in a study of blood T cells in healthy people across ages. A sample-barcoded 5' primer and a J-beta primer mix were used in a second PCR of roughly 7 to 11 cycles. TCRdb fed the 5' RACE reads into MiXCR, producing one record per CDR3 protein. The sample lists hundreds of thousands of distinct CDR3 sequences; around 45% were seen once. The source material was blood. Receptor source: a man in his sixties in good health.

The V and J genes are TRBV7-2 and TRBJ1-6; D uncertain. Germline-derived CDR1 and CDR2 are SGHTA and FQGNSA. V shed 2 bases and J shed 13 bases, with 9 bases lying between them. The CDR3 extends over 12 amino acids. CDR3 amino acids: CASSLSQSPLHF. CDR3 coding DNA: TGTGCCAGCAGCTTAAGTCAGTCCCCCCTCCACTTT.

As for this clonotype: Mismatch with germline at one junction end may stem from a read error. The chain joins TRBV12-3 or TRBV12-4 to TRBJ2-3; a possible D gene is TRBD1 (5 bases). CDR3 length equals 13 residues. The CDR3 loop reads CASSLGGADTEYF. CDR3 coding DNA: TGTGCCAGCAGTTTAGGGGGCGCAGATACGGAGTATTTT.

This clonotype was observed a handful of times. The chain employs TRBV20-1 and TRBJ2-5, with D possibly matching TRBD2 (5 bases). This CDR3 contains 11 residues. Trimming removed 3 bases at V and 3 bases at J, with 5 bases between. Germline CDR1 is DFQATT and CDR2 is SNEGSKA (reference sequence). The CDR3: CSARTKETQYF. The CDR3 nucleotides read TGCAGTGCTAGGACTAAAGAGACCCAGTACTTC.

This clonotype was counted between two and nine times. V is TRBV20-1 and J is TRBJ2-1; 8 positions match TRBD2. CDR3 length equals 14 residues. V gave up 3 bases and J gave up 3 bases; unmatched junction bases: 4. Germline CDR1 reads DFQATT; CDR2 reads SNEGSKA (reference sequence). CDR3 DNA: TGCAGTGCTAGTTATGCGGGGGGCTACAATGAGCAGTTCTTC. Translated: CSASYAGGYNEQFF.

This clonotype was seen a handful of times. CDR3 in amino acids: CASSPPGPMADTQYF. In DNA form, the CDR3 reads TGTGCCAGCAGTCCCCCCGGGCCCATGGCAGATACGCAGTATTTT. The chain combines TRBV12-3 or TRBV12-4 with TRBJ2-3; no clear D gene. Trimming took off 5 bases at V and 4 bases at J, with 16 bases between the two ends. This CDR3 comprises 15 residues.

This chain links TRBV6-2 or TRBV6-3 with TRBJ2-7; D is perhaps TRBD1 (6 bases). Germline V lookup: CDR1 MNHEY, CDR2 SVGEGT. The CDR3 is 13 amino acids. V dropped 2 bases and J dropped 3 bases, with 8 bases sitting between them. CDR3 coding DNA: TGTGCCAGCAGTTACGGACAGATCTACGAGCAGTACTTC. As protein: CASSYGQIYEQYF.

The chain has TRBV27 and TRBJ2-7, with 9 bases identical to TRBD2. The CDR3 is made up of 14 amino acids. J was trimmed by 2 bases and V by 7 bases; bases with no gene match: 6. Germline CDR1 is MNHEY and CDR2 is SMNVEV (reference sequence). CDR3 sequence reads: CASTKTSGAYEQYF. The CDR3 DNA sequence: TGTGCCAGCACCAAGACTAGCGGTGCCTACGAGCAGTACTTC.

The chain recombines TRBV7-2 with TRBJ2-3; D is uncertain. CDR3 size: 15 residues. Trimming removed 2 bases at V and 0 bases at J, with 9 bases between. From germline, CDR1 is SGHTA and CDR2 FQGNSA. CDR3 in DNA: TGTGCCAGCAGCTTACAACAAACTAGCACAGATACGCAGTATTTT. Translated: CASSLQQTSTDTQYF. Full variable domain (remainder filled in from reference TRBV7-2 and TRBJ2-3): GAGVSQSPSNKVTEKGKDVELRCDPISGHTALYWYRQSLGQGLEFLIYFQGNSAPDKSGLPSDRFSAERTGGSVSTLTIQRTQQEDSAVYLCASSLQQTSTDTQYFGPGTRLTVL.

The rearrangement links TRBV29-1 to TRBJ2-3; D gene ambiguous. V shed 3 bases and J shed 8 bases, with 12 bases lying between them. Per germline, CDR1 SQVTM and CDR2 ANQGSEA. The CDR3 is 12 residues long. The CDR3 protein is CSVESSLTTQYF. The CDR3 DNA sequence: TGCAGCGTTGAGTCCTCTCTGACTACGCAGTATTTT.

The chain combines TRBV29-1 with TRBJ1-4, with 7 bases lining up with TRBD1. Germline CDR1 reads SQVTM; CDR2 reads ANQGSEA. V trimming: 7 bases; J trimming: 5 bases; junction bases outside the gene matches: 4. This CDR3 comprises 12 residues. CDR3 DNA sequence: TGCAGCGCCCTGACAGGGAATGAAAAACTGTTTTTT. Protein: CSALTGNEKLFF.

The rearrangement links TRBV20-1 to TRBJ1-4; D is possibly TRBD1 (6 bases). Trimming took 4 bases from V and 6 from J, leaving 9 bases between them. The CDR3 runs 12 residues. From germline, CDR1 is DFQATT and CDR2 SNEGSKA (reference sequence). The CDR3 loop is CSAKDSYEKLFF. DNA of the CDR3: TGCAGTGCTAAGGACAGCTATGAAAAACTGTTTTTT.

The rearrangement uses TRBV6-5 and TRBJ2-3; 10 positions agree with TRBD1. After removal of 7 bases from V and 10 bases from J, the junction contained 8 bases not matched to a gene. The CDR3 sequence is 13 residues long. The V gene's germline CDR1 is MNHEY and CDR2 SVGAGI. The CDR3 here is CASNKGQGRSQYF. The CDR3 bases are TGTGCCAGCAACAAGGGACAGGGGCGCTCGCAGTATTTT.

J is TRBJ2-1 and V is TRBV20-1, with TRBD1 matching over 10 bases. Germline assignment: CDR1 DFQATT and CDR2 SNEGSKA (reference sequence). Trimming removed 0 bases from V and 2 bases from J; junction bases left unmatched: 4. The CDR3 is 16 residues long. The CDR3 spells CSARDSGTGAYNEQFF. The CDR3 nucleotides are TGCAGTGCTAGAGATAGCGGGACAGGGGCCTACAATGAGCAGTTCTTC.

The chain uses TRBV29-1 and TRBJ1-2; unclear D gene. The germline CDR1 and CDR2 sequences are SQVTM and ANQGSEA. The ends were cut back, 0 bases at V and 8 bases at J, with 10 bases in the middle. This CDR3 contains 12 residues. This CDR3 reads CSVEDRGRGYTF. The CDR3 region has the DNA TGCAGCGTTGAAGATCGAGGGCGCGGCTACACCTTC.

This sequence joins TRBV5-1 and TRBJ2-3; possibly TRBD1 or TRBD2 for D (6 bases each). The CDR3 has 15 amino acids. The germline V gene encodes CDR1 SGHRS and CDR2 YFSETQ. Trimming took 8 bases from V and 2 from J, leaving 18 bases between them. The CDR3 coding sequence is TGCGCCAGTAGCAGGGGACTCACGTACACAGATACGCAGTATTTT. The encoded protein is CASSRGLTYTDTQYF.

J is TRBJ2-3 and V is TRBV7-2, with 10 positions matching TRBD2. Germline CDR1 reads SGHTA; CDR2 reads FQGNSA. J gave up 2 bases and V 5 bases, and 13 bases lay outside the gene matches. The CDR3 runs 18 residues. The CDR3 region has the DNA TGTGCCAGCAGCCCTCCCATAGGGCTAGCGGGGGCCACAGATACGCAGTATTTT. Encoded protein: CASSPPIGLAGATDTQYF.

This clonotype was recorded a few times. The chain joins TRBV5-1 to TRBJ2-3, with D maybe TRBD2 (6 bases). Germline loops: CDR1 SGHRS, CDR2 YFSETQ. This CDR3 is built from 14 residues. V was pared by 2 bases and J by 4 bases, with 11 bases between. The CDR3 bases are TGCGCCAGCAGCTTTGGAGGGATAGCAGATACGCAGTATTTT. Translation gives CASSFGGIADTQYF.

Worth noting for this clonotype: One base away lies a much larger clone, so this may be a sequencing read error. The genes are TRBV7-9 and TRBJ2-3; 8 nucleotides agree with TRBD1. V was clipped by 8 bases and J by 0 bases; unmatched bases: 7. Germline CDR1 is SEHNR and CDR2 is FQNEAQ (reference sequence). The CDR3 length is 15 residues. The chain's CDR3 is CASGGQGPSTDTQYF. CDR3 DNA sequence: TGTGCCAGCGGCGGACAGGGCCCTAGCACAGATACGCAGTATTTT.

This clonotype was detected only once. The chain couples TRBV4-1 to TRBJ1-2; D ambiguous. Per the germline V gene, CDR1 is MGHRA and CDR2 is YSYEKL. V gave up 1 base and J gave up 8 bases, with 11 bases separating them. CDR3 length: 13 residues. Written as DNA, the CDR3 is TGCGCCAGCAGCCAAGTTGTTGGGGAAGGCTACACCTTC. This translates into CASSQVVGEGYTF.

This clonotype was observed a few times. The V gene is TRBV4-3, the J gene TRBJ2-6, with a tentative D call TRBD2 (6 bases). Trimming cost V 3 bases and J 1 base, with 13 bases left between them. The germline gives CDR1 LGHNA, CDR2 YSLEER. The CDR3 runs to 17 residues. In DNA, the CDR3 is TGCGCCAGCAGCCAGAATGTGCGGGGTTCTGGGGCCAACGTCCTGACTTTC. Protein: CASSQNVRGSGANVLTF.

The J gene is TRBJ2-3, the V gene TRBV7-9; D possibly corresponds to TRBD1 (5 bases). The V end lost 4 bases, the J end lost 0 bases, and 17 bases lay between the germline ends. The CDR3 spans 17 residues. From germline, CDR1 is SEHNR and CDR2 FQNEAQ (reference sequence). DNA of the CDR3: TGTGCCAGCAGCTCACCACAGACAGCCCCTAGCACAGATACGCAGTATTTT. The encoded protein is CASSSPQTAPSTDTQYF.

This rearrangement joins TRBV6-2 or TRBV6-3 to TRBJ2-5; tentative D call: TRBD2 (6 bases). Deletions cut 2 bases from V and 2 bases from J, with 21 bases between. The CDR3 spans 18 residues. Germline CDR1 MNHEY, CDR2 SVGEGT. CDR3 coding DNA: TGTGCCAGCAGTTACGAAAAAGGAACTAGCTCAACTCAAGAGACCCAGTACTTC. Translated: CASSYEKGTSSTQETQYF.

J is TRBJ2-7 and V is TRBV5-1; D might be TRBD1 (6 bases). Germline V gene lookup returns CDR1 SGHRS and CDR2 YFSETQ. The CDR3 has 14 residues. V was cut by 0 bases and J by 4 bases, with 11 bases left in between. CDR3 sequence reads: CASSLDREIYEQYF. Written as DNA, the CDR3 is TGCGCCAGCAGCTTGGACAGGGAAATATACGAGCAGTACTTC. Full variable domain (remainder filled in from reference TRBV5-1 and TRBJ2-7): KAGVTQTPRYLIKTRGQQVTLSCSPISGHRSVSWYQQTPGQGLQFLFEYFSETQRNKGNFPGRFSGRQFSNSRSEMNVSTLELGDSALYLCASSLDREIYEQYFGPGTRLTVT.